Presented here are 19 T cell receptor beta chains from one specimen sequenced in a study of T cell repertoires in cytomegalovirus infection (dated by TCRdb to between 2019 and 2020). Sequenced using an Illumina HiSeq 1500. In-frame beta chains were kept once TCRdb had trimmed the public reads at Q25 with fastp and called clones with MiXCR. Entries are consolidated by CDR3 protein sequence, retaining the most common genes and DNA. For this sample the table gives around 210,000 distinct CDR3 sequences, of which roughly 6.5% were detected only once. The ten largest clones take up 5.5% to 8% of the sample. The source material was PBMCs. These receptors originate from a human donor in good health (CMV status not recorded). Some clones in this sample may be carry-over from other donors' samples.

This clonotype was found many times. V and J are TRBV7-2 and TRBJ1-1; tentatively, D is TRBD1 (6 bases). The CDR3 consists of 16 residues. Trimming pared 2 bases from V and 4 bases from J, leaving 17 bases between. CDR1 is SGHTA, CDR2 FQGNSA, per germline. CDR3 amino acids: CASSLLGAGAGTEAFF. The CDR3 nucleotides are TGTGCCAGCAGCTTACTGGGGGCAGGTGCGGGCACTGAAGCTTTCTTT.

This clonotype was seen many times. The V call is TRBV10-2, the J call TRBJ2-5, with 9 bases fitting TRBD2. The CDR3 loop spans 18 amino acids. V trimming: 3 bases; J trimming: 1 base; junction bases outside the gene matches: 12. Germline CDR1 and CDR2: WSHSY and SAAADI. The CDR3 region is CASSEQRPSGGRQETQYF. The CDR3 DNA follows: TGCGCCAGCAGTGAACAGCGGCCAAGCGGGGGGCGCCAAGAGACCCAGTACTTC.

This clonotype was counted ten times or more. CDR3 bases: TGTGCCAGCAGTTTAGGGATCGATAGCACAGATACGCAGTATTTT. Translation gives CASSLGIDSTDTQYF. V is TRBV28 and J is TRBJ2-3; D ambiguous. From germline, CDR1 is MDHEN and CDR2 SYDVKM. The V and J ends lost 2 bases and 0 bases respectively, with 9 bases between them. The CDR3 is 15 amino acids.

This clonotype was counted many times. The CDR3 DNA reads TGTGCCAGCATCGGCGGGGCGACAGATACGCAGTATTTT. It translates to CASIGGATDTQYF. The rearrangement uses TRBV6-1 and TRBJ2-3; perhaps TRBD2 as D (6 bases). Germline V gene sequence: CDR1 MNHNS, CDR2 SASEGT. The CDR3 extends over 13 amino acids. Trimming took off 7 bases at V and 3 bases at J, with 11 bases between the two ends.

This clonotype was seen many times. The chain has TRBV7-6 and TRBJ2-7, with a tentative D call TRBD2 (5 bases). The CDR3 covers 14 residues. Trimming removed 5 bases from V and 3 bases from J, with 14 bases in between. Germline lookup yields CDR1 SGHVS and CDR2 FNYEAQ. In DNA, the CDR3 is TGTGCCAGCAGCCCAGCGGCCAGGAACTACGAGCAGTACTTC. Residues: CASSPAARNYEQYF.

This clonotype was seen repeatedly, ten times or more. The rearrangement uses TRBV10-3 and TRBJ2-7, with D tentatively TRBD2 (5 bases). The CDR3 loop spans 15 amino acids. Germline V gives CDR1 ENHRY, CDR2 SYGVKD. V was clipped by 8 bases and J by 0 bases, with 17 bases between them. The CDR3 is CAISTPVGGSYEQYF. CDR3 nucleotide sequence: TGTGCCATCTCGACCCCCGTAGGAGGCTCCTACGAGCAGTACTTC.

This clonotype has ten or more counts. The chain uses TRBV6-2 or TRBV6-3 and TRBJ1-5; no clear D. V was cut by 1 base and J by 9 bases, with 22 bases left in between. The germline CDR1 and CDR2 sequences are MNHEY and SVGEGT. The CDR3 contains 17 residues. CDR3 coding DNA: TGTGCCAGCAGTTACTTGGTCAACAGCCTTAATCGGGGGCCCCAGCATTTT. This sequence encodes CASSYLVNSLNRGPQHF.

This clonotype appeared many times. This sequence joins TRBV5-6 and TRBJ2-5; unclear D gene. Trimming pared 2 bases from V and 2 bases from J, leaving 13 bases between. The CDR3 is made up of 15 amino acids. Germline V gives CDR1 SGHDT, CDR2 YYEEEE. The CDR3 DNA reads TGTGCCAGCAGCTTTATTTCGGCTCGACAAGAGACCCAGTACTTC. This sequence encodes CASSFISARQETQYF.

At least ten counts were recorded for this clonotype. This chain connects TRBV28 to TRBJ1-1; possibly TRBD1 for D (5 bases). Between the trimmed V and J ends, which lost 5 bases and 5 bases, there was a span of 24 bases. Germline CDR1 reads MDHEN; CDR2 reads SYDVKM. The CDR3 covers 17 residues. In DNA form, the CDR3 reads TGTGCCAGCAGTAAGGCAAATACGGGGGGGAGGGGAACTGAAGCTTTCTTT. It encodes CASSKANTGGRGTEAFF.

The table lists this clonotype with many counts. The rearrangement links TRBV7-2 to TRBJ1-2; a weak D match, TRBD1 (6 bases). The CDR3 extends over 14 amino acids. Trimming removed 3 bases at V and 4 bases at J, with 12 bases between. The V gene's germline CDR1 is SGHTA and CDR2 FQGNSA. The CDR3 loop is CASSLNREGYGYTF. CDR3 bases: TGTGCCAGCAGCTTGAACAGGGAGGGCTATGGCTACACCTTC.

This clonotype appeared many times. The rearrangement links TRBV20-1 to TRBJ2-5, with D perhaps being TRBD1 or TRBD2 (6 bases each). Germline V gives CDR1 DFQATT, CDR2 SNEGSKA (reference sequence). The CDR3 consists of 15 residues. Trimming took off 1 base at V and 5 bases at J, with 17 bases between the two ends. The CDR3 DNA is TGCAGTGCTAGAGGGCTTCTGCGAGGGGGGGAGACCCAGTACTTC. Protein sequence: CSARGLLRGGETQYF.

There are many counts of this clonotype. The J gene is TRBJ2-1, the V gene TRBV4-1; a weak D match, TRBD1 (6 bases). There are 16 residues in the CDR3. The V and J ends lost 3 bases and 0 bases respectively, with 12 bases between them. Per germline, CDR1 MGHRA and CDR2 YSYEKL. CDR3 in DNA: TGCGCCAGCAGCCACCCCGACAGGAGCTCCTACAATGAGCAGTTCTTC. Amino acid sequence: CASSHPDRSSYNEQFF.

This clonotype showed up many times. V is TRBV12-3 or TRBV12-4 and J is TRBJ1-6; no clear D. V lost 2 bases and J 8 bases, leaving 4 bases between the germline ends. The CDR3 sequence is 12 residues long. CDR3 DNA: TGTGCCAGCAGTTTAATAGATTCACCCCTCCACTTT. Protein sequence: CASSLIDSPLHF.

There are many counts of this clonotype. The chain has TRBV14 and TRBJ1-1; 7 bases are shared with TRBD1. The germline CDR1 and CDR2 sequences are SGHDN and FVKESK. This CDR3 is 16 amino acids long. J gave up 5 bases and V 0 bases, and 9 bases lay outside the gene matches. CDR3 DNA sequence: TGTGCCAGCAGCCAAGAACTATTACAGGGGTCGACTGAAGCTTTCTTT. Amino acid sequence: CASSQELLQGSTEAFF.

This clonotype was counted at least ten times. The chain uses TRBV20-1 and TRBJ2-7; no clear D gene. V lost 2 bases and J 3 bases, leaving 8 bases between the germline ends. CDR1 is DFQATT and CDR2 is SNEGSKA in the germline V gene (reference sequence). There are 12 residues in the CDR3. The CDR3: CSARHYSYEQYF. The CDR3 DNA is TGCAGTGCTAGACACTACAGCTACGAGCAGTACTTC.

This clonotype was recorded many times. The gene calls are TRBV28 and TRBJ2-1; 7 bases match TRBD1. This CDR3 region has 13 residues. V shed 5 bases, J shed 6 bases, and the junction held 4 bases outside the gene matches. Germline-derived CDR1 and CDR2 are MDHEN and SYDVKM. CDR3 DNA sequence: TGTGCCAGCAGTCCGACAGGGATCAATGAGCAGTTCTTC. Encoded protein: CASSPTGINEQFF.

This clonotype was seen many times. The J gene is TRBJ2-7, the V gene TRBV10-3, with D perhaps matching TRBD1 or TRBD2 (5 bases each). This CDR3 contains 13 residues. Germline assignment: CDR1 ENHRY and CDR2 SYGVKD. V shed 3 bases and J shed 3 bases, with 9 bases lying between them. This CDR3 is CAISERGVYEQYF. For the CDR3, the DNA is TGTGCCATCAGTGAAAGGGGAGTCTACGAGCAGTACTTC.

This clonotype came up a few times. The chain joins TRBV20-1 to TRBJ1-3, with no clear D. From germline, CDR1 is DFQATT and CDR2 SNEGSKA (reference sequence). The CDR3 has 13 residues. The ends were cut back, 3 bases at V and 0 bases at J, with 6 bases in the middle. The CDR3 bases are TGCAGTGCTAGTCAGGTCTCTGGAAACACCATATATTTT. Amino acids: CSASQVSGNTIYF.

This clonotype showed up many times. The chain uses TRBV2 and TRBJ2-2, with D perhaps being TRBD1 or TRBD2 (5 bases each). In germline, CDR1 is SNHLY, CDR2 FYNNEI. The CDR3 is 15 residues long. Trimming cost V 5 bases and J 0 bases, with 10 bases left between them. DNA of the CDR3: TGTGCCAGCAGTCCCGGGACGACGAACACCGGGGAGCTGTTTTTT. Its protein is CASSPGTTNTGELFF.